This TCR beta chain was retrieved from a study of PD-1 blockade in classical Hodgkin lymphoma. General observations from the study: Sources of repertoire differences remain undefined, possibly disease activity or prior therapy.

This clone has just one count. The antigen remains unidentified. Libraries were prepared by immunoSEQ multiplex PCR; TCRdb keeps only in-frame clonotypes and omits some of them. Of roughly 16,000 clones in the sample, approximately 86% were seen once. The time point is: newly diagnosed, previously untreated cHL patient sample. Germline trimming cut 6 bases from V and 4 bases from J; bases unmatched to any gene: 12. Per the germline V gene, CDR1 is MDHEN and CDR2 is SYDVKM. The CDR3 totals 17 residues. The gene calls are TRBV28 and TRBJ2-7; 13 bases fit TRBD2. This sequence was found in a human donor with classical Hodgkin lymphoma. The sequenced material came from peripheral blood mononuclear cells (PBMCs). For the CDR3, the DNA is TGTGCCAGCAGGGTACTAGCGGGAGGGCTTAAAGGGTACGAGCAGTACTTC. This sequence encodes CASRVLAGGLKGYEQYF.